Listed below are T cell receptor beta chains from one sample, sequenced in a study of blood T cell repertoires in COVID-19. Clones were read by immunoSEQ multiplex PCR, and TCRdb kept only the in-frame ones, dropping some. This sample has 250,000 or so clones, with 80% to 90% found just once. Input material: PBMCs or T cells enriched from blood (not recorded which). The source is a woman in her 50s who had been exposed to COVID-19. The CDR3 runs from the conserved cysteine through the conserved F or W. A D gene is named only where the DNA matches it firmly. Not every row has a clone size; where given, it reads once, few, many or a size class.

>TRBJ1-2|.|TRBV2|.
CASKGYPNYGYTF
TGTGCCAGCAAGGGGTATCCTAACTATGGCTACACCTTC
>TRBJ2-1|once|TRBV3-1/TRBV3-2|TRBD2
CASSRLGQRGGDEQFF
TGTGCCAGCAGCCGTCTGGGCCAGCGGGGGGGGGATGAGCAGTTCTTC
>TRBJ1-1|.|TRBV7-9|.
CASSSTGNTEAFF
TGTGCCAGCAGCTCGACAGGGAACACTGAAGCTTTCTTT
>TRBJ1-5|.|TRBV14|TRBD1
CASSRTGGNQPQHF
TGTGCCAGCAGCAGGACAGGGGGAAATCAGCCCCAGCATTTT
>TRBJ1-4|once|TRBV29-1|TRBD1
CSAAPTGNEKLFF
TGCAGCGCTGCGCCGACAGGGAATGAAAAACTGTTTTTT
>TRBJ1-4|.|TRBV7-6|.
CASSSGLRNEKLFF
TGTGCCAGCAGCTCGGGACTCAGAAATGAAAAACTGTTTTTT
>TRBJ1-4|once|TRBV6-6|TRBD1
CASSWGTATNEKLFF
TGTGCCAGCAGTTGGGGGACAGCAACTAATGAAAAACTGTTTTTT
>TRBJ1-2|.|TRBV5-5|.
CASDGGVNYGYTF
TGTGCCAGCGACGGGGGAGTTAACTATGGCTACACCTTC
>TRBJ1-2|.|TRBV2|TRBD1
CASTFGGQGAYGYTF
TGTGCCAGCACCTTTGGGGGACAGGGGGCCTATGGCTACACCTTC
>TRBJ2-5|.|TRBV11-2|TRBD2
CASSLLVAGTQETQYF
TGTGCCAGCAGCTTATTGGTAGCGGGGACCCAAGAGACCCAGTACTTC
>TRBJ1-2|.|TRBV5-1|.
CASSLDTWAGYGYTF
TGCGCCAGCAGCTTGGACACGTGGGCGGGCTATGGCTACACCTTC
>TRBJ1-5|.|TRBV10-3|.
CAISESGGPNQPQHF
TGTGCCATCAGTGAATCGGGGGGCCCGAATCAGCCCCAGCATTTT
>TRBJ1-1|.|TRBV7-2|TRBD1
CASTTTGANTEAFF
TGTGCCAGCACCACGACAGGGGCGAACACTGAAGCTTTCTTT
>TRBJ2-1|once|TRBV6-5|TRBD2
CASRKTSGVNEQFF
TGTGCCAGCAGAAAAACTAGCGGGGTTAATGAGCAGTTCTTC
>TRBJ2-2|.|TRBV12-3/TRBV12-4|.
CASSLRQGGLFF
TGTGCCAGCAGTTTGAGACAGGGAGGGCTGTTTTTT
>TRBJ1-1|.|TRBV28|TRBD1
CASTPGGIGNTEAFF
TGTGCCAGCACTCCAGGGGGGATAGGGAACACTGAAGCTTTCTTT
>TRBJ2-2|.|TRBV27|.
CASSFRDSGELFF
TGTGCCAGCAGTTTCCGGGACTCCGGGGAGCTGTTTTTT
>TRBJ2-1|.|TRBV7-2|TRBD2
CASSFGGLAGYNEQFF
TGTGCCAGCAGCTTCGGAGGACTAGCTGGGTACAATGAGCAGTTCTTC
>TRBJ1-2|.|TRBV2|.
CASSANRDYGYTF
TGTGCCAGCAGTGCGAACAGGGACTATGGCTACACCTTC
>TRBJ1-1|.|TRBV28|.
CASSPRDLNTEAFF
TGTGCCAGCAGTCCTCGTGACTTGAACACTGAAGCTTTCTTT
>TRBJ2-3|once|TRBV29-1|TRBD2
CSVRAGGTDTQYF
TGCAGCGTTCGAGCGGGGGGCACAGATACGCAGTATTTT
>TRBJ2-5|few|TRBV5-1|TRBD1
CASSFSGGAGETQYF
TGCGCCAGCAGCTTTTCAGGGGGCGCAGGGGAGACCCAGTACTTC
>TRBJ1-2|once|TRBV9|.
CASSVVRDIDGYTF
TGTGCCAGCAGCGTAGTACGGGACATTGATGGCTACACCTTC
>TRBJ2-3|.|TRBV5-5|.
CASTSGGANTDTQYF
TGTGCCAGCACCAGTGGGGGGGCCAACACAGATACGCAGTATTTT
>TRBJ2-5|.|TRBV5-1|TRBD2
CASSGTGLAGGPVETQYF
TGCGCCAGCAGCGGGACGGGACTAGCGGGGGGGCCGGTGGAGACCCAGTACTTC
>TRBJ1-2|few|TRBV27|TRBD1
CASSSGQGRYGYTF
TGTGCCAGCAGTTCGGGACAGGGGAGATATGGCTACACCTTC
>TRBJ1-1|.|TRBV18|TRBD1
CASSPGTGGNTEAFF
TGTGCCAGCTCACCTGGGACAGGGGGGAACACTGAAGCTTTCTTT
>TRBJ1-6|.|TRBV7-6|TRBD1
CASSSGQGSVSPLHF
TGTGCCAGCAGCTCCGGACAGGGTAGTGTTTCACCCCTCCACTTT